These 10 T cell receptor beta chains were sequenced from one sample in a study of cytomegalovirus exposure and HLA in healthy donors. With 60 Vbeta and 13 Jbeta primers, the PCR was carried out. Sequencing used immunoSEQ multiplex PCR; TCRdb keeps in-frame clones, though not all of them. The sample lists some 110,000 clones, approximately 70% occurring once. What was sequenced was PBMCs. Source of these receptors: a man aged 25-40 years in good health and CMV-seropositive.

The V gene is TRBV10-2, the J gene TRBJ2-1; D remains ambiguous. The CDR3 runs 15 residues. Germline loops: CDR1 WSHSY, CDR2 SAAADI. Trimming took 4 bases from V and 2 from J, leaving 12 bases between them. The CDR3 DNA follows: TGCGCCAGCAGTGGGTCCAACAACCCCTACAATGAGCAGTTCTTC. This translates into CASSGSNNPYNEQFF.

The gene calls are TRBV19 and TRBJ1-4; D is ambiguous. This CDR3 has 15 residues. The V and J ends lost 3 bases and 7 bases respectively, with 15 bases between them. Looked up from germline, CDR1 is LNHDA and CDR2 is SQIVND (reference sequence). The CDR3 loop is CASSIYGGKGEKLFF. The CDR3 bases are TGTGCCAGTAGTATCTACGGAGGAAAGGGTGAAAAACTGTTTTTT. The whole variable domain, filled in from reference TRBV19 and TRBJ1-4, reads DGGITQSPKYLFRKEGQNVTLSCEQNLNHDAMYWYRQDPGQGLRLIYYSQIVNDFQKGDIAEGYSVSREKKESFPLTVTSAQKNPTAFYLCASSIYGGKGEKLFFGSGTQLSVL.

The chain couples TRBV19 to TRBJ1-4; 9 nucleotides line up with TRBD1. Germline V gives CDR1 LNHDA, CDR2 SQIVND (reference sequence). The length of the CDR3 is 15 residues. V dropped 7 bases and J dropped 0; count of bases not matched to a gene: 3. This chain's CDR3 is CASNRGQATNEKLFF. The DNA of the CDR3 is TGTGCCAGTAACAGGGGGCAGGCAACTAATGAAAAACTGTTTTTT.

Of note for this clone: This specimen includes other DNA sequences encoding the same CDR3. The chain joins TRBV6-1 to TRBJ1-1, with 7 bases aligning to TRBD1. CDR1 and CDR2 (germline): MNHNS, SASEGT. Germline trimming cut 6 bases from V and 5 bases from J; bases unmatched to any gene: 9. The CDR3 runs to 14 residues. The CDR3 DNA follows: TGTGCCAGCAGGCTCGAGGGGGCGAGAACTGAAGCTTTCTTT. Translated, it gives CASRLEGARTEAFF.

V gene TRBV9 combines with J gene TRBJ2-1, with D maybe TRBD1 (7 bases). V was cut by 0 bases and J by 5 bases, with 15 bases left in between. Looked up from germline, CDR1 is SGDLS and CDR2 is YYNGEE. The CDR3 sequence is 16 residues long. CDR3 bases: TGTGCCAGCAGCGTAGAGGTCAGGGGGGCGGACAATGAGCAGTTCTTC. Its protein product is CASSVEVRGADNEQFF.

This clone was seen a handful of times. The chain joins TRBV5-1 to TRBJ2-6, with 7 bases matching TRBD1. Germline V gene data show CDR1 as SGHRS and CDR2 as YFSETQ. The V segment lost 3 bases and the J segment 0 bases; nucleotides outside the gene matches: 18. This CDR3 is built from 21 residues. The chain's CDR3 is CASSSPTNRGPLSSGANVLTF. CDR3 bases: TGCGCCAGCAGCTCGCCCACCAACAGGGGTCCTCTGAGCTCTGGGGCCAACGTCCTGACTTTC. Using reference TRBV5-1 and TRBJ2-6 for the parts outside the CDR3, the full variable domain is KAGVTQTPRYLIKTRGQQVTLSCSPISGHRSVSWYQQTPGQGLQFLFEYFSETQRNKGNFPGRFSGRQFSNSRSEMNVSTLELGDSALYLCASSSPTNRGPLSSGANVLTFGAGSRLTVL.

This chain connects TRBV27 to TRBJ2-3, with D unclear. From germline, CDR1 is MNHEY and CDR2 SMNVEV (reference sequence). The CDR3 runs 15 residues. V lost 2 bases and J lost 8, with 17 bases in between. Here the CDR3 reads CASSLGPAADGTQYF. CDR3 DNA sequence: TGTGCCAGCAGTTTAGGTCCCGCGGCCGACGGTACGCAGTATTTT.

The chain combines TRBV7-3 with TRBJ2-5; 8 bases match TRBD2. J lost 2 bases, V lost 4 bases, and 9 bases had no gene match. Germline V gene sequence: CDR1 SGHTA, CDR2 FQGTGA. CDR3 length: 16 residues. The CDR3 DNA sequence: TGTGCCAGCAGCTCGGGAGTGGTAGCGGGGCAAGAGACCCAGTACTTC. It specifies CASSSGVVAGQETQYF.

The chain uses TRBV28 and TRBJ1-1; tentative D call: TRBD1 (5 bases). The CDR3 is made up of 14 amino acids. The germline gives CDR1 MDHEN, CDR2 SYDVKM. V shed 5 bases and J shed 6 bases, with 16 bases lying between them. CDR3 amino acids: CASSTGRGRAEAFF. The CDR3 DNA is TGTGCCAGCAGTACGGGGAGGGGAAGGGCTGAAGCTTTCTTT.

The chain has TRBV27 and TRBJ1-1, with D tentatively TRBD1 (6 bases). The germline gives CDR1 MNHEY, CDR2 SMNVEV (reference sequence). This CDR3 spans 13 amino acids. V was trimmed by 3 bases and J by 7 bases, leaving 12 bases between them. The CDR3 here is CASSFHKQGEAFF. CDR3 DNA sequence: TGTGCCAGCAGTTTTCATAAACAGGGTGAAGCTTTCTTT.